The 24 T cell receptor beta chains in this list originate from one sample, sequenced in a study of CD8+ T cells in alopecia areata. TCR sequencing used cDNA made by reverse transcription of extracted RNA. Measured with immunoSEQ multiplex PCR; TCRdb has only the in-frame clones, and not every one. Of 190,000 or so clones listed, more than 45% are singletons. Regarding treatment: oral pan-JAK inhibitor, 5-10 mg twice daily. The sample was CD4+ T cells sorted from blood, taken at week 24, from a patient treated with tofacitinib. The receptors were sampled from a human donor with alopecia areata.

A few counts support this clone. The chain is built from TRBV25-1 and TRBJ2-3; D is unresolved. The germline V and J ends were trimmed by 6 bases and 1 base, with 8 bases remaining between them. Germline values: CDR1 MGHDK, CDR2 SYGVNS. This CDR3 spans 13 amino acids. This CDR3 reads CASREVGTDTQYF. Written as DNA, the CDR3 is TGTGCCAGCAGAGAAGTAGGCACAGATACGCAGTATTTT.

This clone was seen once. The chain combines TRBV5-1 with TRBJ2-5; D ambiguous. CDR3 length equals 14 residues. Between the trimmed V and J ends, which lost 4 bases and 5 bases, there was a span of 15 bases. The germline CDR1 and CDR2 sequences are SGHRS and YFSETQ. Written as DNA, the CDR3 is TGCGCCAGCAGCCACGACACGGATCCGGAGACCCAGTACTTC. Amino acids: CASSHDTDPETQYF.

The V call is TRBV5-1, the J call TRBJ2-7; the match to TRBD1 covers 8 bases. Germline V gene lookup returns CDR1 SGHRS and CDR2 YFSETQ. The CDR3 is made up of 15 amino acids. Trimming at V came to 3 bases and at J to 7 bases, leaving 12 bases not matched to a gene. In DNA form, the CDR3 reads TGCGCCAGCAGCTCCGCAGGGGGCAGGCTTCGGGAGCAGTACTTC. Translated, it gives CASSSAGGRLREQYF.

As regards this clone: Relative to the germline gene, one junction end is altered; a read error may explain this. Other DNA sequences in this specimen translate into the identical CDR3. This chain links TRBV29-1 with TRBJ2-1; D is uncertain. Looked up from germline, CDR1 is SQVTM and CDR2 is ANQGSEA. The CDR3 spans 10 residues. In DNA, the CDR3 is TGCAGCGTTTCCTTCAATGAGCAGTTCTTC. Its protein product is CSVSFNEQFF.

The chain joins TRBV7-2 to TRBJ2-7, with no clear D. With 5 bases removed from V and 7 bases from J, the gap between germline ends came to 12 bases. CDR3 length equals 12 residues. The germline V gene encodes CDR1 SGHTA and CDR2 FQGNSA. Here the CDR3 reads CASSPPFGEQYF. The DNA of the CDR3 is TGTGCCAGCAGCCCCCCCTTTGGGGAGCAGTACTTC.

The CDR3 sequence is CASSDAGQGSYGYTF. In nucleotides, the CDR3 is TGTGCCAGCAGCGATGCGGGACAGGGTTCCTATGGCTACACCTTC. The chain recombines TRBV9 with TRBJ1-2, with 9 bases that match TRBD1. This CDR3 region has 15 residues. Germline-derived CDR1 and CDR2 are SGDLS and YYNGEE. Losses at the gene ends were 3 bases for V and 4 bases for J; bases not matched to a gene: 7.

The V call is TRBV30, the J call TRBJ1-6; unclear D gene. There are 15 residues in the CDR3. Trimming stripped 3 bases from V and 7 bases from J, with 16 bases between. In germline, CDR1 is GTSNPN, CDR2 SVGIG (reference sequence). The CDR3: CAWSPVVQANSPLHF. The CDR3 DNA sequence: TGTGCCTGGAGCCCGGTGGTTCAGGCCAATTCACCCCTCCACTTT.

V is TRBV9 and J is TRBJ2-3; 8 bases match TRBD2. The CDR3 is 17 residues long. V gave up 0 bases and J gave up 4 bases; unmatched junction bases: 10. Germline V gives CDR1 SGDLS, CDR2 YYNGEE. CDR3 DNA sequence: TGTGCCAGCAGCGTAGTCGGTAGCGGGGTAGCGGCAGATACGCAGTATTTT. Protein: CASSVVGSGVAADTQYF.

V usage is TRBV30 and J usage is TRBJ2-1; no firm D call. This CDR3 spans 12 amino acids. Deletions cut 0 bases from V and 9 bases from J, with 9 bases between. Germline CDR1 reads GTSNPN; CDR2 reads SVGIG (reference sequence). The CDR3 DNA follows: TGTGCCTGGAGTGTTCTAGTTGTTGAGCAGTTCTTC. This translates into CAWSVLVVEQFF. Full variable domain (rest looked up from reference TRBV30 and TRBJ2-1): SQTIHQWPATLVQPVGSPLSLECTVEGTSNPNLYWYRQAAGRGLQLLFYSVGIGQISSEVPQNLSASRPQDRQFILSSKKLLLSDSGFYLCAWSVLVVEQFFGPGTRLTVL.

The chain couples TRBV7-3 to TRBJ1-3; D is ambiguous. Trimming cost V 5 bases and J 1 base, with 12 bases left between them. The CDR3 is 15 amino acids. Germline CDR1 reads SGHTA; CDR2 reads FQGTGA. CDR3: CASSVGWGSGNTIYF. The CDR3 DNA reads TGTGCCAGCAGCGTAGGATGGGGATCTGGAAACACCATATATTTT.

The chain has TRBV9 and TRBJ2-5, with a possible D match to TRBD2 (5 bases). The CDR3 sequence is 15 residues long. Germline V gene lookup returns CDR1 SGDLS and CDR2 YYNGEE. V gave up 0 bases and J gave up 5 bases, with 14 bases separating them. The CDR3: CASSVGLRGGETQYF. In DNA form, the CDR3 reads TGTGCCAGCAGCGTAGGGCTCCGAGGCGGGGAGACCCAGTACTTC.

This chain links TRBV7-9 with TRBJ1-2; D is ambiguous. CDR1 is SEHNR, CDR2 FQNEAQ, per germline (reference sequence). The CDR3 totals 13 residues. Trimming shortened V by 4 bases and J by 5 bases, and 11 bases separated the two germline ends. CDR3: CASSSQKNYGYTF. The DNA for the CDR3 is TGTGCCAGCAGCTCCCAGAAGAATTATGGCTACACCTTC.

The gene calls are TRBV19 and TRBJ1-5; D gene ambiguous. Between the trimmed V and J ends, which lost 5 bases and 5 bases, there was a span of 13 bases. The germline gives CDR1 LNHDA, CDR2 SQIVND (reference sequence). The CDR3 runs 14 residues. CDR3 residues: CASSVGRLYQPQHF. In DNA form, the CDR3 reads TGTGCCAGTAGTGTCGGAAGACTCTATCAGCCCCAGCATTTT.

The chain has TRBV7-6 and TRBJ2-7; 10 nucleotides line up with TRBD1. The germline CDR1 and CDR2 sequences are SGHVS and FNYEAQ. This CDR3 is built from 16 residues. Trimming took 5 bases from V and 4 from J; bases not matched to a gene: 11. CDR3 loop: CASSPWPGQGTYEQYF. For the CDR3, the DNA is TGTGCCAGCAGCCCCTGGCCGGGACAGGGGACATACGAGCAGTACTTC.

The chain combines TRBV5-1 with TRBJ1-1; maybe TRBD1 (6 bases). The CDR3 has 13 amino acids. V lost 6 bases to trimming and J lost 5 bases, with 14 bases between them. Per germline, CDR1 SGHRS and CDR2 YFSETQ. The CDR3 DNA reads as TGCGCCAGCACCAGGACAGATAAAACTGAAGCTTTCTTT. It yields the protein CASTRTDKTEAFF.

CDR3 sequence reads: CASSDRDKEMEPQHF. CDR3 nucleotide sequence: TGTGCCAGCAGTGACAGGGACAAGGAGATGGAGCCCCAGCATTTT. The chain joins TRBV25-1 to TRBJ1-5, with D possibly matching TRBD1 (6 bases). The ends were cut back, 3 bases at V and 8 bases at J, with 17 bases in the middle. The length of the CDR3 is 15 residues. Germline V CDR1 and CDR2: MGHDK, SYGVNS.

This clone occurred a few times. This chain links TRBV7-9 with TRBJ2-7, with 8 nucleotides matching TRBD1. V shed 5 bases and J 3 bases; nucleotides not matched to a gene: 3. The length of the CDR3 is 13 residues. CDR1 and CDR2 (germline): SEHNR, FQNEAQ (reference sequence). The CDR3 loop is CASSQGQDYEQYF. CDR3 coding DNA: TGTGCCAGCAGCCAGGGACAGGACTACGAGCAGTACTTC.

There are a few counts of this clone. The CDR3 loop reads CASSPPARDHTEAFF. CDR3 nucleotide sequence: TGTGCCAGCTCACCACCTGCCAGGGATCACACTGAAGCTTTCTTT. The chain recombines TRBV18 with TRBJ1-1; TRBD1 is a possible D gene (5 bases). CDR3 length: 15 amino acids. V was cut by 0 bases and J by 3 bases, with 11 bases left in between. CDR1 KGHSH and CDR2 LQKENI come from the germline V gene.

This clone was counted between two and nine times. The gene calls are TRBV28 and TRBJ1-1, with 11 bases identical to TRBD1. CDR3 length: 13 amino acids. V was clipped by 9 bases and J by 5 bases; unmatched bases: 5. Germline values: CDR1 MDHEN, CDR2 SYDVKM. DNA for the CDR3: TGTGCCAGTAACCGGGACAGGGGGACTGAAGCTTTCTTT. Translating gives CASNRDRGTEAFF.

The chain has TRBV29-1 and TRBJ1-3; a possible D gene is TRBD1 (5 bases). The CDR3 covers 14 residues. From germline, CDR1 is SQVTM and CDR2 ANQGSEA. Trimming stripped 7 bases from V and 0 bases from J, with 13 bases between. The CDR3 DNA is TGCAGCGGCCGGGACGGTATCTCTGGAAACACCATATATTTT. Its translation is CSGRDGISGNTIYF.

This clone occurred a few times. CDR3 sequence: CASRQGSTDTQYF. CDR3 nucleotides: TGCGCCAGCAGACAGGGGAGCACAGATACGCAGTATTTT. The chain carries TRBV5-1 and TRBJ2-3, with TRBD1 matching 7 bases. Germline CDR1 and CDR2: SGHRS and YFSETQ. This CDR3 has 13 residues. Trimming at V came to 5 bases and at J to 0 bases, leaving 0 bases not matched to a gene.

This clone has a handful of counts. The rearrangement joins TRBV30 to TRBJ1-2, with 7 bases aligning to TRBD1. The germline V gene encodes CDR1 GTSNPN and CDR2 SVGIG (reference sequence). This CDR3 has 14 residues. The V segment lost 3 bases and the J segment 3 bases; nucleotides outside the gene matches: 7. CDR3 in DNA: TGTGCCTGGAGCGAACACACAGGGGACTATGGCTACACCTTC. This encodes CAWSEHTGDYGYTF.

The genes are TRBV30 and TRBJ2-2; D might be TRBD1 (7 bases). The V gene's germline CDR1 is GTSNPN and CDR2 SVGIG (reference sequence). Deletions cut 3 bases from V and 3 bases from J, with 11 bases between. The CDR3 contains 14 residues. CDR3 coding DNA: TGTGCCTGGAGGGGCAGGGGGGACACCGGGGAGCTGTTTTTT. This codes for CAWRGRGDTGELFF.

V and J are TRBV9 and TRBJ2-4; unclear D gene. This CDR3 region has 13 residues. Germline V CDR1 and CDR2: SGDLS, YYNGEE. Trimming took 1 base from V and 6 from J, leaving 8 bases between them. CDR3 DNA: TGTGCCAGCAGCGTATCCGGCGGAAACATTCAGTACTTC. This gives the protein CASSVSGGNIQYF.